The rows below give T cell receptor beta chains drawn from one sample of a study of T cell responses to AZD1222 COVID-19 vaccine. Clones were sequenced by immunoSEQ multiplex PCR, and TCRdb holds only the in-frame ones, with some missing. Among roughly 100,000 clones listed, about 90% were seen once. Sequenced material: peripheral blood, taken on day 0 of AZD1222 vaccination. Receptors originate from an adult in good health. CDR3s leave out the opening cysteine and the closing phenylalanine or tryptophan. D genes are given only for firm matches.

cdr3_aa d_call j_call v_call
ASSFGESDTQY NA TRBJ2-3 TRBV5-4
ASSREVGAPLH NA TRBJ1-6 TRBV27
ASSYQGSYNEQF NA TRBJ2-1 TRBV6-6
ASSSGGPSSYEQY NA TRBJ2-7 TRBV28
ASSVVPDTGELF NA TRBJ2-2 TRBV9
ASSQDQRQGEDTGELF TRBD1 TRBJ2-2 TRBV4-2
ASSLTGTSVSSYNEQF TRBD2 TRBJ2-1 TRBV5-1
ASSLGSSTDTQY NA TRBJ2-3 TRBV9
ASSGDNEKLF NA TRBJ1-4 TRBV11-3
ASSLAQFRATGELF NA TRBJ2-2 TRBV7-2